This TCR beta chain originates from a study of T cells in Graves' hyperthyroidism and ophthalmopathy. Broader study findings: Progression to ophthalmopathy was predicted a median of approximately 6.4 months early. Appearing also in blood were most of the thyroid clonotypes expanded above 0.001.

Patients affected by ophthalmopathy presented a Clinical Activity Score of at least 3, a NOSPECS grade of at least 4, and disease duration below 3 months. Together with thyroid ultrasound, orbital computed tomography, serum thyroxine and TRAb, clinical symptoms were used for diagnoses. This clonotype was counted many times. Its antigen is as yet unknown. It was RNA transcripts that yielded the amplified TCR beta CDR3 regions. The HTBI primer set served for first-round RT-PCR of the TCR CDR3. TCRdb reanalysed the multiplex PCR reads using MiXCR and keeps one entry per CDR3 protein. The table shows approximately 400,000 distinct CDR3 sequences, with roughly 15% occurring only once. The germline V gene has CDR1 DFQATT and CDR2 SNEGSKA (reference sequence). The CDR3 totals 14 residues. V lost 0 bases, J lost 4 bases, and 13 bases lay in between.

The J gene is TRBJ2-7, the V gene TRBV20-1, with TRBD1 as a possible D gene (6 bases). The receptor was derived from a woman aged 25 to 45 with Graves' ophthalmopathy. The sample consisted of blood. CDR3 in amino acids: CSARDPGQGYEQYF. For the CDR3, the DNA is TGCAGTGCTAGAGATCCTGGGCAGGGGTACGAGCAGTACTTC.